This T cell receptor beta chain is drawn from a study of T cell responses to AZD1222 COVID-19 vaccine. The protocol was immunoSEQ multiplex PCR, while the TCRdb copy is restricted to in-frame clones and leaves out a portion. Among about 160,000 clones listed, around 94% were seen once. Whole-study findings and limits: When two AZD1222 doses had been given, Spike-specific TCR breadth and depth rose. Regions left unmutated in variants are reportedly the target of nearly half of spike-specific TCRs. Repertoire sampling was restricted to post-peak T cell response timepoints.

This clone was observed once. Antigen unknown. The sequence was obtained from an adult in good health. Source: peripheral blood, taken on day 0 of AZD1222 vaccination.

The CDR3 DNA follows: TGTGCCAGCAGTTACTCGACAATCCCTGCTAACTATGGCTACACCTTC. Translated, it gives CASSYSTIPANYGYTF. The J gene is TRBJ1-2, the V gene TRBV6-5; no reliable D call. The CDR3 totals 16 residues. CDR1 and CDR2 (germline): MNHEY, SVGAGI. V lost 0 bases and J 0 bases, leaving 11 bases between the germline ends.